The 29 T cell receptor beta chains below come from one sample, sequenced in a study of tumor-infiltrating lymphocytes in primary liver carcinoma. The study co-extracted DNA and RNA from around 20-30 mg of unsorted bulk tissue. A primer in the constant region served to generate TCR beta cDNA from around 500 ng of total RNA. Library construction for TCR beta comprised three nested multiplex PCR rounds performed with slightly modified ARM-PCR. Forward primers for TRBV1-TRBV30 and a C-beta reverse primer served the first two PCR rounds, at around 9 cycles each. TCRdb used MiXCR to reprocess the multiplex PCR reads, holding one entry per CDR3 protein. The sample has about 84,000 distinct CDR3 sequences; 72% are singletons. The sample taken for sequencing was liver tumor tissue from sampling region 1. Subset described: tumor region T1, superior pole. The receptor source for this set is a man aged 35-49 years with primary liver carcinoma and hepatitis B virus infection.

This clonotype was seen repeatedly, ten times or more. The CDR3 nucleotides read TGTGCCAGCAGTTACAACTCGGCCCGAAGGGGAGCTTTCTTT. It codes for CASSYNSARRGAFF. V gene TRBV6-6 combines with J gene TRBJ1-1; weak D call: TRBD1 (5 bases). Looked up from germline, CDR1 is MNHNY and CDR2 is SVGAGI (reference sequence). Deletions cut 2 bases from V and 10 bases from J, with 17 bases between. The CDR3 spans 14 residues.

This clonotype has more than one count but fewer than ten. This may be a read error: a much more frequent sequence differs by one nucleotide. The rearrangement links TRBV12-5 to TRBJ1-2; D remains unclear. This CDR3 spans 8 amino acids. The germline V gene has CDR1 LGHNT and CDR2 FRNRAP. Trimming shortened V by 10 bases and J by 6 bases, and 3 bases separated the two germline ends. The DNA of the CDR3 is TGTGCTATGGATGGCTACACCTTC. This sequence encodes CAMDGYTF.

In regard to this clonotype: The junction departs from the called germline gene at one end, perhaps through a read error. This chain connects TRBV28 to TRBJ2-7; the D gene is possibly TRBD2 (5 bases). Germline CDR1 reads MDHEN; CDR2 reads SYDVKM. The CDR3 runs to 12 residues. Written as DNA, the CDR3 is TGTGCCAGCAGCCTAATGTTCGGCGGGCAGTATTTC. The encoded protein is CASSLMFGGQYF.

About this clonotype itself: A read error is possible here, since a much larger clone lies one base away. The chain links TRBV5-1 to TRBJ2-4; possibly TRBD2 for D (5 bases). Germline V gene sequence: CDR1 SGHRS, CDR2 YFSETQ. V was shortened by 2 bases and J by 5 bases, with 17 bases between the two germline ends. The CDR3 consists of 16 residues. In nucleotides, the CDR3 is TGCGCCAGCAGCTTAGGAGGAGACTTGGTGCAAAACATTCAGTACTTC. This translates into CASSLGGDLVQNIQYF.

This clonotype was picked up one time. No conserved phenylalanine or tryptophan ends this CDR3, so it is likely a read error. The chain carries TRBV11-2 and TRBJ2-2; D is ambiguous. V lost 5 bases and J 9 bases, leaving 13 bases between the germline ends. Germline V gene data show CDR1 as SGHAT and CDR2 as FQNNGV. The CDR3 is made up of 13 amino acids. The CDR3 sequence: CASSGWSARELFS. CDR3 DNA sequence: TGTGCCAGCAGCGGGTGGTCAGCCCGGGAGCTGTTTTCT.

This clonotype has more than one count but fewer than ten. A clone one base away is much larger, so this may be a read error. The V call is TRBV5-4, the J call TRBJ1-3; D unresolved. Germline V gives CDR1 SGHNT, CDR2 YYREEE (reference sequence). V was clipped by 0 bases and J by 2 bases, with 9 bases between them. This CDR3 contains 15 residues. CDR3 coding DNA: TGTGCCAGCAGCTTGGGGTCGGGTACTGGAAACACCATATATTTT. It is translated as CASSLGSGTGNTIYF.

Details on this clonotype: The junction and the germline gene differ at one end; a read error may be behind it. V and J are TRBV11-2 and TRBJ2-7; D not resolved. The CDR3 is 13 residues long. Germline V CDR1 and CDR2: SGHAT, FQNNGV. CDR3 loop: CVSSLEGRAEQYF. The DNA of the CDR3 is TGTGTCAGCAGCTTAGAAGGGCGTGCCGAGCAGTACTTC.

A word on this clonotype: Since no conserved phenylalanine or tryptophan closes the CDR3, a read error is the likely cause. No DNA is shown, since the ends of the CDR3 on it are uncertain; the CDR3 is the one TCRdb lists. CDR3 sequence: CAWAGRTLTGELLL. V and J are TRBV30 and TRBJ2-2. The CDR3 adds up to 14 amino acids, both ends counted. Germline CDR1 GTSNPN, CDR2 SVGIG (reference sequence).

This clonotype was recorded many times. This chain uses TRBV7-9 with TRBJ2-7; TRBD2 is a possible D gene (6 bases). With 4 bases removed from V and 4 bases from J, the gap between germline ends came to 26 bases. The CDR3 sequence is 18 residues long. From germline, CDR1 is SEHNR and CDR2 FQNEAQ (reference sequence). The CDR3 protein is CASSSSRSGTGRIYEQYF. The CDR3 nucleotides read TGTGCCAGCAGCTCAAGTCGATCGGGGACTGGGAGAATATACGAGCAGTACTTC.

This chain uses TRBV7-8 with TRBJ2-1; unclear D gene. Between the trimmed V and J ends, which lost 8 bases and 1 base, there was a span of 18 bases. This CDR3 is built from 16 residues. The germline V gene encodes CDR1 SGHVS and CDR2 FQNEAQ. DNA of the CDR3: TGTGCCAGCGCATCCCATGCGCTGAGTTCCTACAATGAGCAGTTCTTC. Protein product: CASASHALSSYNEQFF.

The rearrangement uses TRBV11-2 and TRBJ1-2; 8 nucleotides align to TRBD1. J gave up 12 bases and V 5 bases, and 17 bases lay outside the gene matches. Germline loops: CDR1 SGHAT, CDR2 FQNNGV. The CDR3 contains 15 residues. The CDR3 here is CASSAQGGGGDGHTF. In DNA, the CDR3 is TGTGCCAGCAGCGCACAGGGGGGAGGGGGTGATGGTCACACCTTC.

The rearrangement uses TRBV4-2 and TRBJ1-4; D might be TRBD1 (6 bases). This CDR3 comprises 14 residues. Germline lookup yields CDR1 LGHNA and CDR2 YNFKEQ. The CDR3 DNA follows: TGTACCTGCAGCCAAAGGTCGAGGGGGTCAAAACTGTTTTTT. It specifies CTCSQRSRGSKLFF.

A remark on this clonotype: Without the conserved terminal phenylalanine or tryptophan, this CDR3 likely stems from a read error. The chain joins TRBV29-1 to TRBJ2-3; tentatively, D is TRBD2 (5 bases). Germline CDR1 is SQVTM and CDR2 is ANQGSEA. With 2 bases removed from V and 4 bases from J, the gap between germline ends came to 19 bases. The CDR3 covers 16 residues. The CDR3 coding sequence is TGCAGCGTTGAACTCCGGAACAGCGGAGTTGCAGATACGCAGTATTCT. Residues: CSVELRNSGVADTQYS.

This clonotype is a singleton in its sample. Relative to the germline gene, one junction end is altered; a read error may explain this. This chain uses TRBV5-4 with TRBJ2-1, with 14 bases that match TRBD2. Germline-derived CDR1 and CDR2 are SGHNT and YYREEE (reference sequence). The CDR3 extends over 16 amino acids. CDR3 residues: CACSSGTSGSRNEQFF. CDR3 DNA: TGTGCCTGCAGCTCAGGGACTAGCGGGAGTAGGAATGAGCAGTTCTTC.

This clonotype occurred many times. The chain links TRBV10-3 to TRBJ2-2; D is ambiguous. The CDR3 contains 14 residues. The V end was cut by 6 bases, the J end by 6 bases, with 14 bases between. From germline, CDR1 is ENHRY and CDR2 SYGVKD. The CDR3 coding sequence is TGTGCCATCAGCCAGCAGAAAGGTCCCGGGGAGCTGTTTTTT. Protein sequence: CAISQQKGPGELFF.

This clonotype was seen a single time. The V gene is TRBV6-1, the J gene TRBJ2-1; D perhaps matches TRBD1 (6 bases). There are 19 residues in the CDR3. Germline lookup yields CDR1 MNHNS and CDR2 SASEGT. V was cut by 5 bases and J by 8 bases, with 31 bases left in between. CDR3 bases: TGTGCCAGCAGTAATCCTACCGGGAAGGCTGCGGTTGGGGGCGATGAGCAGTTCTTC. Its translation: CASSNPTGKAAVGGDEQFF.

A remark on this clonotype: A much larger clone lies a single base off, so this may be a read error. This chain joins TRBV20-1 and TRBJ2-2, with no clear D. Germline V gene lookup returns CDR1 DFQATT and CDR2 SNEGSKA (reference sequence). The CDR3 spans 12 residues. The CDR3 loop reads CNAAWDTGELFF. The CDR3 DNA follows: TGCAATGCGGCCTGGGACACCGGGGAGCTGTTTTTT.

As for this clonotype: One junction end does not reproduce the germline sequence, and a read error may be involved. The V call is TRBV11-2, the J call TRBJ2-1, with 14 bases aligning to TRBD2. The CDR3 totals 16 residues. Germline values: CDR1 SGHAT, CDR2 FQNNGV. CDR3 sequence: CASIYSLTSGRGGGFF. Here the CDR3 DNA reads TGTGCTAGCATCTACTCTTTGACTAGCGGGAGGGGAGGCGGGTTCTTC. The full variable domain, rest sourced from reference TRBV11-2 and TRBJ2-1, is EAGVAQSPRYKIIEKRQSVAFWCNPISGHATLYWYQQILGQGPKLLIQFQNNGVVDDSQLPKDRFSAERLKGVDSTLKIQPAKLEDSAVYLCASIYSLTSGRGGGFFGPGTRLTVL.

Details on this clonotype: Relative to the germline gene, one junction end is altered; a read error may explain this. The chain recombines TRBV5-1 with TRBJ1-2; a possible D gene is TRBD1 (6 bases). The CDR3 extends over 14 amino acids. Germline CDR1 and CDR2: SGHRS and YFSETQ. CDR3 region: CTSSTGSTGEGYTF. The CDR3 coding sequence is TGCACCAGCAGTACCGGGTCGACAGGCGAAGGCTACACCTTC.

CDR3 region: CASSIDRYYGYTF. Written as DNA, the CDR3 is TGTGCCAGCAGCATAGACCGCTACTATGGCTACACCTTC. The chain uses TRBV5-4 and TRBJ1-2; D gene ambiguous. The CDR3 spans 13 residues. Trimming shortened V by 4 bases and J by 3 bases, and 10 bases separated the two germline ends. From germline, CDR1 is SGHNT and CDR2 YYREEE (reference sequence).

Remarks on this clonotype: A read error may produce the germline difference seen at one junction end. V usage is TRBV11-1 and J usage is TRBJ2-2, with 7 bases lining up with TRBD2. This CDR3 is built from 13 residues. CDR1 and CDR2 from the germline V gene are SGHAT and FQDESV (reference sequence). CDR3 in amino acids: CASRLLASGELFF. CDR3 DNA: TGTGCCAGCAGATTACTAGCCAGCGGGGAGCTGTTCTTT.

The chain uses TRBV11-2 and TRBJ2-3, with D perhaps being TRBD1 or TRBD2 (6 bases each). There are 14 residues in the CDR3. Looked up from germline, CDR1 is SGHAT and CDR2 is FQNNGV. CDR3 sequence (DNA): TGTGTCGGAGGGACACGGGAGTCCGCAGATACGCAGTATTTT. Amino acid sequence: CVGGTRESADTQYF.

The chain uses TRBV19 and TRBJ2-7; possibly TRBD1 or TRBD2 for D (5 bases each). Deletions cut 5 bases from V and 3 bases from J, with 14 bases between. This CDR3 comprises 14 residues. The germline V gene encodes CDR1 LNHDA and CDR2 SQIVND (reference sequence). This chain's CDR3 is CASSRQTEGYEQYF. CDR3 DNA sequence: TGTGCCAGTAGTCGACAGACAGAGGGCTACGAGCAGTACTTC.

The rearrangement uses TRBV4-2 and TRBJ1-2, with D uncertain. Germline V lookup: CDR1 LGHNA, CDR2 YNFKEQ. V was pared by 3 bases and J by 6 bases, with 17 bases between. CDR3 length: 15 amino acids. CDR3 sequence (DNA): TGTGCCAGCAGCCAGGCTGACCTTGGGCTAGATGGCTACACCTTC. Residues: CASSQADLGLDGYTF.

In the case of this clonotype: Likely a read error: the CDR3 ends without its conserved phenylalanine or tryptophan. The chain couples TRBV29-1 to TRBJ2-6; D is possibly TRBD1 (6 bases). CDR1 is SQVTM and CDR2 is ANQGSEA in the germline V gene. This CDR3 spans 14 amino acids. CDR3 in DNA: TGCAGTGTTGCTACAGGGACTGGGGCCAACGTCCTGACTCTC. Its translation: CSVATGTGANVLTL.

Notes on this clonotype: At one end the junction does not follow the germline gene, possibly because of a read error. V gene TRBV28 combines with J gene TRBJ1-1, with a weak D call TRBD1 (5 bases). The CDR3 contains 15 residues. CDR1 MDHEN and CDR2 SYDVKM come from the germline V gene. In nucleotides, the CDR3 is TGTGCCAGCGTTCCCGCGACGGGGGGGAACACTGAAGCCTTCTTT. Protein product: CASVPATGGNTEAFF.

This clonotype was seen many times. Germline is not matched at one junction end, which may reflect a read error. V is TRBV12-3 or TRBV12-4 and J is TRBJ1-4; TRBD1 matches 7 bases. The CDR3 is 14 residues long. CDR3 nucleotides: TGTGCCAGCAGCTTAGACAGGGCTAATGAAAAACTGTTTTTT. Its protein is CASSLDRANEKLFF.

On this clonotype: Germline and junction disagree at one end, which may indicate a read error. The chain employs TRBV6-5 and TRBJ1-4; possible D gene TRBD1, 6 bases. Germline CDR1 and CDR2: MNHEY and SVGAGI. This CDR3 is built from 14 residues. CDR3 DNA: TGTGACAGCTTTGGCGGGGGGCGAGAAGAAAAAGTGTTTTTT. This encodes CDSFGGGREEKVFF.

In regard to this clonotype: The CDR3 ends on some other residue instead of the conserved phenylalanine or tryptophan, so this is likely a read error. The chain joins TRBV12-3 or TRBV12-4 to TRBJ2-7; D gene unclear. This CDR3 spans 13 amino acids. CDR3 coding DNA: TGTGCTAGCAGTTTAAGGGAATCCTACGAGCAGTACTAC. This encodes CASSLRESYEQYY.